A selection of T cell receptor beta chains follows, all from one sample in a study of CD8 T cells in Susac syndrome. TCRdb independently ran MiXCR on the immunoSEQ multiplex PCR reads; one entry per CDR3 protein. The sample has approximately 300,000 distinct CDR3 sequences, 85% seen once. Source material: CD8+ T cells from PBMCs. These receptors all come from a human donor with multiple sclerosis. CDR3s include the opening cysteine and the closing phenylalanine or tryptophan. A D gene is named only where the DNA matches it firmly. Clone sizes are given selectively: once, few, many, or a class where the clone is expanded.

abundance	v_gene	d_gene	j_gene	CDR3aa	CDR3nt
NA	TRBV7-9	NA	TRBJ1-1	CASNSLNTEAFF	TGTGCCAGCAACAGTTTGAACACTGAAGCTTTCTTT
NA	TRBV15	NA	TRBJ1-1	CATRGRRNDPEAFF	TGTGCCACCAGGGGCAGGAGAAATGATCCCGAAGCTTTCTTT
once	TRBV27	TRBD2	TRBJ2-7	CASAKGGPSHEQYF	TGTGCCAGCGCCAAGGGAGGGCCATCCCACGAGCAGTACTTC
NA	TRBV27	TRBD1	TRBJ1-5	CASSLSRGSGGPHF	TGTGCCAGCAGTTTATCTCGGGGGTCAGGGGGCCCGCATTTT
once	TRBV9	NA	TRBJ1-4	CASSVVPSEKLFF	TGTGCCAGCAGCGTAGTGCCCTCTGAAAAACTGTTTTTT
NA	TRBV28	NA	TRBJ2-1	CASSLVALEQFF	TGTGCCAGCAGTTTAGTAGCGCTTGAGCAGTTCTTC
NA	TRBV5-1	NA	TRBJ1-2	CASSSTAGDDYGYTF	TGCGCCAGCAGCTCCACGGCGGGGGACGACTATGGCTACACCTTC
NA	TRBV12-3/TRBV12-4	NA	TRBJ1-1	CASISGARNTEAFF	TGTGCCAGCATCTCCGGCGCCAGGAACACTGAAGCTTTCTTT
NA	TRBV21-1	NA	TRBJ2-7	CASSKSPGGQYF	TGTGCCAGCAGCAAAAGTCCGGGCGGGCAGTACTTC
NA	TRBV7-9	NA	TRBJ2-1	CASSLALVGGSNEQFF	TGTGCCAGCAGCTTAGCCCTAGTCGGGGGTTCCAATGAGCAGTTCTTC
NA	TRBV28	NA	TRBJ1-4	CASSRDGAVQFF	TGTGCCAGCAGTAGGGACGGTGCTGTTCAGTTTTTT
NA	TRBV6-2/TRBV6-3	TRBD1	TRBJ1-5	CASTPSGTGLNNQPQHF	TGTGCCAGCACCCCTTCCGGGACAGGACTAAACAATCAGCCCCAGCATTTT
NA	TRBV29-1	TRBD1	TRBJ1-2	CSADRVFVYGYTF	TGCAGCGCTGACAGGGTGTTCGTCTATGGCTACACCTTC
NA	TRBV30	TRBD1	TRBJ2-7	CAWSLGQGAGEQYF	TGTGCCTGGAGCCTGGGACAGGGGGCGGGCGAGCAGTACTTC
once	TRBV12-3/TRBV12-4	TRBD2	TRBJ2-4	CASSLSGGRVRYIQYF	TGTGCCAGCAGTTTGTCCGGCGGGAGGGTACGGTACATTCAGTACTTC
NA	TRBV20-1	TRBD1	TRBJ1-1	CSAREIQGDMNTEAFF	TGCAGTGCTAGAGAAATCCAGGGGGACATGAACACTGAAGCTTTCTTT
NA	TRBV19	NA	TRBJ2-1	CASTPGGEQFF	TGTGCCAGTACTCCCGGAGGTGAGCAGTTCTTC
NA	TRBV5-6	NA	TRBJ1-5	CASSLGAGRGNQPQHF	TGTGCCAGCAGCTTGGGGGCGGGTAGGGGAAATCAGCCCCAGCATTTT
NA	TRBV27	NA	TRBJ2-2	CASVANTGELFF	TGTGCCAGCGTCGCGAACACCGGGGAGCTGTTTTTT
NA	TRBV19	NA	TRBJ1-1	CASRDGQGSTEAFF	TGTGCCAGTAGAGATGGGCAGGGCTCCACTGAAGCTTTCTTT
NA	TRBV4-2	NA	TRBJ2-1	CASSQERGERSYNEQFF	TGTGCCAGCAGCCAAGAGAGAGGGGAGCGGTCCTACAATGAGCAGTTCTTC
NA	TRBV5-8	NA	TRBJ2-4	CASSRLAKNIQYF	TGTGCCAGCAGCAGATTAGCCAAAAACATTCAGTACTTC
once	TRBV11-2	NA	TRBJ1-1	CASRLGPATGTEAFF	TGTGCCAGCAGGTTAGGGCCGGCCACGGGCACTGAAGCTTTCTTT
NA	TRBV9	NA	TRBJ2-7	CASSARDGYSYEQYF	TGTGCCAGCAGCGCCCGGGACGGTTACTCCTACGAGCAGTACTTC
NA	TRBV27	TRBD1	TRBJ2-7	CASSSRQGWDYEQYF	TGTGCCAGCAGTTCTAGACAGGGATGGGACTACGAGCAGTACTTC
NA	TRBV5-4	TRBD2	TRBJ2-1	CASSFGGGLTEQFF	TGTGCCAGCAGCTTCGGGGGAGGGCTAACTGAGCAGTTCTTC
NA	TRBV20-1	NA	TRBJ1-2	CSARDQTDIYGYTF	TGCAGTGCTAGAGATCAGACAGACATCTATGGCTACACCTTC
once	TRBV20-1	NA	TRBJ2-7	CSARSLAYEQYF	TGCAGTGCTAGATCACTGGCCTACGAGCAGTACTTC
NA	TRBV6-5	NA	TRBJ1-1	CASSYERANTEAFF	TGTGCCAGCAGTTATGAGAGGGCGAACACTGAAGCTTTCTTT
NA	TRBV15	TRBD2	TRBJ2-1	CATETRTSGHNEQFF	TGTGCCACCGAGACTCGGACTAGCGGACACAATGAGCAGTTCTTC